The clone carrying this TCR beta chain was seen only a few times. Trimming cost V 5 bases and J 1 base, with 18 bases left between them. CDR3 length: 17 amino acids. Germline V gene lookup returns CDR1 SGHAT and CDR2 FQNNGV. This sample stems from a study of blood T cell repertoires in COVID-19. Study processing details: Nucleated cell counts were estimated from reference gene primer amplification. Method: immunoSEQ multiplex PCR; TCRdb's copy keeps in-frame clones and lacks some. V and J calls and clone size are copied from that table; D and trimming were computed from the DNA. The sample holds around 250,000 clones, around four fifths seen once.

This clonotype was obtained from a man aged 30 to 45 who had recovered from COVID-19. This sequence joins TRBV11-2 and TRBJ2-4, with D tentatively TRBD1 (5 bases). Sequencing was carried out using peripheral blood. CDR3 nucleotide sequence: TGTGCCAGCAGCCGAGAGACGACAGCAACGGCCAAAAACATTCAGTACTTC. It translates to CASSRETTATAKNIQYF. The full variable domain, its missing parts supplied by reference TRBV11-2 and TRBJ2-4, is EAGVAQSPRYKIIEKRQSVAFWCNPISGHATLYWYQQILGQGPKLLIQFQNNGVVDDSQLPKDRFSAERLKGVDSTLKIQPAKLEDSAVYLCASSRETTATAKNIQYFGAGTRLSVL.